This T cell receptor (beta chain) comes out of a study of T cell clones after liver transplantation. Across the study: Draws occurred before transplant, before withdrawal, and after complete or failed withdrawal.

Libraries were prepared by immunoSEQ multiplex PCR; TCRdb keeps only in-frame clonotypes and omits some of them. The table records tens of thousands of clones, over 70% of them present only once. V lost 7 bases and J lost 8, with 18 bases in between. Germline CDR1 and CDR2: LNHDA and SQIVND (reference sequence). This CDR3 has 15 residues. The receptor comes from a human donor who received a liver transplant. The chain combines TRBV19 with TRBJ1-6; a weak D match, TRBD1 (5 bases). Sequencing was performed on CD4+ T cells from blood, taken before liver transplant. Here the CDR3 reads CASIVSRGADSPLHF. The CDR3 DNA reads as TGTGCCAGTATTGTCTCTAGGGGCGCGGATTCACCCCTCCACTTT.